This TCR beta chain derives from a study of cytomegalovirus exposure and HLA in healthy donors (dated by TCRdb to 2015 to 2018). Study-level background: An earlier analysis of approximately 640 of the donors reported 250 to 300 Gb of sequence data and roughly 110 million unique TCR beta sequences from 190 million or so T cells. An early release that covered roughly 600 HLA-typed donors contained approximately 300 gigabases of sequencing data and 65 million to 100 million unique TCR sequences. Among the roughly 390 genotyped donors, under 90% belonged to the genetic ancestry cluster associated with self-reported Caucasian donors. The study was designed to test whether signatures of past pathogen exposure could be identified by cataloging public T cell receptors. Using immunosequencing, the study profiled T cell repertoires from 500 to 800 subjects and related those repertoires to cytomegalovirus serostatus. A separate validation cohort of 90 to 150 different subjects was used in addition to the roughly 720-subject first cohort. High-throughput TCR immunosequencing, statistical association of individual TCRs with disease status, and machine learning were combined to predict cytomegalovirus infection status. In a later analysis, previously published TCR beta repertoires from several hundred donors were re-analyzed and high-resolution HLA genotyping was added so that TCR occurrence patterns could be studied. Rather than using new phenotypic data, the later analysis identified candidate immune exposures from TCR beta sequences and from how often those sequences occurred across donors. In an earlier analysis of about 590 of the donors, high-throughput TCR beta sequencing was used to judge whether each TCR beta V gene segment behaved as functional or pseudogenic. Donor age, sex, ethnicity and CMV serostatus were compiled alongside the repertoire data. In a later genetic analysis, genome-wide SNP genotypes for 398 of the 666 donors were used, and that subset was treated as a discovery cohort. Every discovery cohort repertoire had been produced on one sequencing platform. Class I and class II HLA loci were covered by the typing at four-digit resolution. Typing coverage varied by locus: roughly 629-640 donors for A, B, C, DRB1 and DQB1; about 520 for DQA1; more than 600 for DPA1; under 490 for DPB1. Because of strong linkage in the cohort, a few DR-DQ haplotypes were treated as single units for association and clustering. Among 398 genotyped donors of the cohort, an average of around 250,000 unique TCR beta nucleotide sequences was sequenced per donor, of which about 18% were non-productive. Broad study findings and their caveats: In vitro tests confirmed that a few of the cytomegalovirus-associated TCR beta chains recognize cytomegalovirus antigens. The only immune exposure information available for the cohort was CMV serostatus. Some IMGT-functional V segments, including TRBV6-2 and TRBV6-3, could not be distinguished by the 87-base-pair reads and were therefore excluded. Only TCR beta chains were sequenced in this cohort, and the absence of alpha or paired-chain data limited detectable features. A later genetic analysis reported fewer N-insertions in productive TCRs among donors in an Asian-associated ancestry cluster than the roughly 700-donor mean. Specific HLA alleles were associated with 15,000 to 20,000 TCR beta sequences at a false discovery rate of 0.05 in a later analysis. The authors suggested that the approach could potentially be extended to other disease states and immunological phenotypes. In a later analysis, several top co-occurrence clusters were reported to appear linked to parvovirus B19, influenza, CMV and Epstein-Barr virus. Correlated functional status among segregating V segments might reflect linkage disequilibrium, but an unknown experimental factor could not be ruled out. According to a later analysis, TCR association rates differed among HLA loci, with DRB1 alleles showing the most associated TCRs and HLA-C alleles showing the fewest. Roughly uniform sequencing depth across donors was assumed in presence/absence analyses, although this assumption may not hold. According to a later analysis, most CMV-associated TCR beta chains appeared to be HLA-restricted, and the HLA associations seemed to be driven largely by CMV exposure. The earlier analysis of nearly 600 of the donors excluded approximately 15 rarely observed V segments, including chromosome 9 orphons, because counts were too low. In both the original and validation cohorts, the classifier was reported to diagnose cytomegalovirus status with high specificity and sensitivity. HLA typing was unavailable for some donors at each locus, so association tests used only the typed subset. Most TCR sequences were observed very rarely across donors, whereas some public TCRs were present in many individuals. Strong co-occurrence of HLA alleles, especially DR and DQ, made assigning TCR associations to individual alleles difficult. A later analysis found that HLA-associated TCR beta chains were more clonally expanded and had lower generation probabilities than equally common non-associated chains. In a later genetic analysis, a missense DCLRE1C variant was associated with V-gene and J-gene trimming of TCR beta chains, and the association was replicated in an independent cohort. In an earlier analysis of 587 of the donors, most TCR beta V segments appeared in productive rearrangements about 87% or about 30% of the time, broadly matching IMGT annotations. A further reported finding was that TCR beta sequences accurately predicted the HLA-A and HLA-B alleles for most subjects in the first cohort. A total of 150 to 200 TCR beta chains were listed by the study as associated with cytomegalovirus. A cluster of highly shared sequence variants was judged likely to be a technical artifact of the sequencing pipeline.

For this clone: Its antigen is still unknown.

Library prep was done by the immunoSEQ multiplex PCR assay. A mixture of 60 forward primers for TCR Vbeta segments and 13 reverse primers for TCR Jbeta segments was used in the multiplex PCR. The CDR3 region of rearranged TCR beta genes was amplified from genomic DNA with a multiplex PCR assay. The amplified TCR beta libraries were sequenced on the Illumina HiSeq System as 87-base-pair reads. In the source study's methods: In a later analysis, some 80 million unique TCR beta chains were counted across the 666 repertoires, and approximately 11 million of these chains were shared by at least two donors. Raw reads were error-corrected and collapsed into unique sequences by a nearest-neighbor algorithm in which closely related sequences were merged to remove PCR and sequencing errors. Alignment of CDR3 sequences to IMGT reference sequences was used to assign V, D and J gene segments. Each retained sequence needed at least a six-nucleotide match to both a V gene segment and a J gene segment. Rearrangements were called productive when the CDR3 lacked stop codons and stayed in frame with V and J; all others were non-productive. Following IMGT convention, CDR3 was defined as the stretch from the second conserved V-encoded cysteine to the conserved J-encoded phenylalanine. The earlier analysis of some 550 of the donors excluded any sequence lacking an unambiguous match to a single V gene segment. An earlier analysis of 587 of the donors classified V segments as functional when productive rearrangements were above 56.7% and as segregating when the standard deviation between donors was above 5%. A statistical classification framework was built to diagnose cytomegalovirus status from the catalog of TCR beta chain sequences. In a later analysis, V and J genes were assigned by comparing TCR nucleotide sequences against IMGT/GENE-DB human TR gene sequences. In a later analysis, CDR3 sequences and most-parsimonious VDJ recombination scenarios were assigned using the TCRdist pipeline. In a later analysis, every TCR beta chain was defined by the combination of its CDR3 amino acid sequence and its V-gene family, and reads without a unique V-gene family were dropped. In a later analysis, 550 to 650 highly shared, low-generation-probability nucleotide sequences were removed to address suspected cross-contamination and a sequencing artifact. In a later analysis, a clonal expansion index for each public chain was calculated from normalized within-repertoire ranks of inferred template counts. In a later analysis, generation probabilities were computed with a VDJ recombination model fitted to out-of-frame rearrangements, and the resulting probabilities were checked against IGoR. Hypergeometric tests were used in a later analysis to score TCR-TCR, TCR-HLA and TCR-CMV co-occurrence, with a repertoire-size bias correction applied to the TCR pairs. A later analysis estimated false discovery rates by permuting HLA or CMV assignments 20 times. A later analysis grouped co-occurring TCRs with DBSCAN, adding TCRdist sequence similarity when clustering within HLA-allele-positive subsets. For co-occurrence clustering, repertoires with fewer than 30,000 or more than 120,000 public chains were excluded, along with about five repertoires with anomalous nucleotide sharing. The immuneACCESS repertoire file appears here via TCRdb, limited to in-frame rearrangements. These files lack a portion of the clones; in checked studies, under half of the deficit traces to unresolved V genes, and the cause of the others is not known. V, J and clone size are taken as reported in that table, and D and trimming were inferred from the DNA itself. The data table for this sample lists 70,000 to 75,000 clones. The ten largest make up approximately 3.6% of the sample.

Reading the germline V gene gives CDR1 LGHNA and CDR2 YNFKEQ. V is pared back by 2 bases and J by 1 base, with 5 bases lying between the germline termini. The CDR3 sequence holds 13 residues, the cysteine and phenylalanine included. CDR3 DNA is the only sequence kept; it has 39 bases, read in frame from the first base. The cohort was made up of about 610 healthy bone marrow donors. Cohort members were all nominally healthy when sampled, although unrecorded immune exposures were likely present. The donor tested CMV seropositive, placing the donor among the 250 to 350 seropositive members of the cohort. A peripheral blood sample was collected from each donor, and TCR beta sequencing was performed on peripheral blood mononuclear cells. Genomic DNA was extracted from the blood cell samples with the Qiagen DNeasy Blood Extraction Kit.

The sequenced sample consisted of PBMCs. The source is a female donor in good health and CMV-seropositive. The chain is assembled from TRBV4-2 and TRBJ1-1, with the D gene call left open. The bases are TGTGCCAGCAGCCAACACGGGAACACTGAAGCTTTCTTT. It specifies CASSQHGNTEAFF.